A single sample gave rise to the 3 T cell receptor beta chains below, sequenced in a study of OX40 agonist ivuxolimab in advanced cancers. Data came from immunoSEQ multiplex PCR; TCRdb stores just in-frame clones and leaves some out. The profile shows about 35,000 clones, about three quarters of them singletons. Sequenced here: CD4+ or CD8+ T cells sorted from blood, sampled in a trial of the OX40 agonist ivuxolimab. These receptors were obtained from an adult with an advanced solid tumor such as melanoma, head and neck, liver or kidney cancer.

The chain has TRBV10-2 and TRBJ2-1, with TRBD2 identical over 13 bases. J gave up 10 bases and V 6 bases, and 9 bases lay outside the gene matches. Germline V lookup: CDR1 WSHSY, CDR2 SAAADI. The CDR3 is 15 amino acids. This chain's CDR3 is CASRRGALAGGEQFF. CDR3 bases: TGCGCCAGCAGGAGAGGGGCACTAGCGGGGGGGGAGCAGTTCTTC.

The gene calls are TRBV4-2 and TRBJ2-7, with 8 bases aligning to TRBD1. Germline V gene data show CDR1 as LGHNA and CDR2 as YNFKEQ. The CDR3 is 23 amino acids. V lost 4 bases to trimming and J lost 3 bases; unmatched junction nucleotides: 32. CDR3 coding DNA: TGTGCCAGCAGCCCCCGACGGCTCGGGACAGGCCGTGTTAAGAGCCCGCTAAACTACGAGCAGTACGTC. Its protein is CASSPRRLGTGRVKSPLNYEQYV.

The chain carries TRBV11-2 and TRBJ1-2; no definite D call. V gave up 6 bases and J gave up 3 bases, with 11 bases separating them. The CDR3 spans 13 residues. CDR1 and CDR2 from the germline V gene are SGHAT and FQNNGV. CDR3 sequence (DNA): TGTGCCAGCAGGCCGAGGGAGGACTATGGCTACACCTTC. It translates to CASRPREDYGYTF.